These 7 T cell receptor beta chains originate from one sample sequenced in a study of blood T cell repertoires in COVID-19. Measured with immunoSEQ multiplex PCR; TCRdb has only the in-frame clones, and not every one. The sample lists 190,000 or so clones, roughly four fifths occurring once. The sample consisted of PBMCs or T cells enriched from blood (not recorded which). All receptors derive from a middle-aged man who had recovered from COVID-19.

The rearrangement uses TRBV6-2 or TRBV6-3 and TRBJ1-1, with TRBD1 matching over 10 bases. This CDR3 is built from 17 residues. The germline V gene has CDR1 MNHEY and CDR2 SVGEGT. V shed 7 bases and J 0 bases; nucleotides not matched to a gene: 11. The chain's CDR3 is CASTPDRGRILNTEAFF. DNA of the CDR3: TGTGCCAGCACCCCCGACAGGGGGCGTATTTTGAACACTGAAGCTTTCTTT.

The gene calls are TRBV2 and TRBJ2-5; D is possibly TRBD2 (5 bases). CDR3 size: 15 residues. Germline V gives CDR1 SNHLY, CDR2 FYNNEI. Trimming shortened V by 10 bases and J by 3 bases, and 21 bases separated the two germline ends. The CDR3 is CATLPFGAGEETQYF. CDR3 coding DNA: TGTGCCACCCTTCCTTTTGGTGCGGGCGAAGAGACCCAGTACTTC.

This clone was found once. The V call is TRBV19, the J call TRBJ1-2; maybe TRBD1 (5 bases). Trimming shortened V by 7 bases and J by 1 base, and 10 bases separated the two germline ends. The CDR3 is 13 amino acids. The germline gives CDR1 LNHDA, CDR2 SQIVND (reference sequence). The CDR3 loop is CASNQGLNYGYTF. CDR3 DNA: TGTGCCAGTAATCAGGGCCTTAACTATGGCTACACCTTC.

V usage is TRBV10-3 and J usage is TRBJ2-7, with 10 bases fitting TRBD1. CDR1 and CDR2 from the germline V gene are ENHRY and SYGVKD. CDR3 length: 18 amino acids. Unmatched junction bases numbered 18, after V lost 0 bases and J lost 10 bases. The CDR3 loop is CAISESRTGGAILREQYF. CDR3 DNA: TGTGCCATCAGTGAGTCTCGGACAGGGGGGGCAATCCTACGAGAACAGTACTTC.

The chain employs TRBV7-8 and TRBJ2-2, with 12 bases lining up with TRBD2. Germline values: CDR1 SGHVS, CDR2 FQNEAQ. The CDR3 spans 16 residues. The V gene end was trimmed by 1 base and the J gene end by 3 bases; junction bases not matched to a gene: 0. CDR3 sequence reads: CASSLGLAGDTGELFF. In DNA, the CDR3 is TGTGCCAGCAGCTTAGGACTAGCGGGGGACACCGGGGAGCTGTTTTTT.

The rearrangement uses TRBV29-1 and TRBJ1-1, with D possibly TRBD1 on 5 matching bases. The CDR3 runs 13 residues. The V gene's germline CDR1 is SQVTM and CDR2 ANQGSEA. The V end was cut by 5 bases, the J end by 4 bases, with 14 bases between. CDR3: CSVHQGWGTEAFF. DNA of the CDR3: TGCAGCGTTCACCAGGGTTGGGGCACTGAAGCTTTCTTT.

The DNA for the CDR3 is TGTGCCAGCAGCTCGACCGGGACTAGCGTCCACGAGCAGTACTTC. It translates to CASSSTGTSVHEQYF. The V call is TRBV7-8, the J call TRBJ2-7, with 10 bases identical to TRBD2. The CDR3 consists of 15 residues. After removal of 4 bases from V and 5 bases from J, the junction contained 8 bases not matched to a gene. Germline V CDR1 and CDR2: SGHVS, FQNEAQ.